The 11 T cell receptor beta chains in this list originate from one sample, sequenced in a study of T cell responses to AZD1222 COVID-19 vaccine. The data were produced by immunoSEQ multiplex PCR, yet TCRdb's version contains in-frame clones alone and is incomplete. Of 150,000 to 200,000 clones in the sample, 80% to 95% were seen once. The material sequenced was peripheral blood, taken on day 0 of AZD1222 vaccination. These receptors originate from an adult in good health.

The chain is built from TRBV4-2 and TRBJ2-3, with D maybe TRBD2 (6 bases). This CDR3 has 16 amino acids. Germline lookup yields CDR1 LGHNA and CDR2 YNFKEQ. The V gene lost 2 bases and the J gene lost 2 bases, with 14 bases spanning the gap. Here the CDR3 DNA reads TGTGCCAGCAGCCAAATCGGGCTAGCGTCCACAGATACGCAGTATTTT. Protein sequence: CASSQIGLASTDTQYF.

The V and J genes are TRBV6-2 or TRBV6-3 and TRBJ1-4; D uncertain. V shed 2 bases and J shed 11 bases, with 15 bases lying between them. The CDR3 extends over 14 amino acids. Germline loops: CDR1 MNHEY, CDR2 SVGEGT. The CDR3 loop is CASSYGGEFWKLFF. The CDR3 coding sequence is TGTGCCAGCAGTTACGGTGGGGAATTCTGGAAACTGTTTTTT.

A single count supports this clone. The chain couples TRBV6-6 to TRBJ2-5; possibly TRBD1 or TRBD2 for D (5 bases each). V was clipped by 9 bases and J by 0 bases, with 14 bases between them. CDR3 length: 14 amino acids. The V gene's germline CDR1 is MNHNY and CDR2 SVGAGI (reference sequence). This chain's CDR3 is CASRTGTYQETQYF. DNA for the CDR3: TGTGCCAGTCGAACCGGGACGTACCAAGAGACCCAGTACTTC.

CDR3 DNA sequence: TGTGCCTGGACTCCCCCCGCGGGGAGCACAGATACGCAGTATTTT. This encodes CAWTPPAGSTDTQYF. V gene TRBV30 combines with J gene TRBJ2-3; possibly TRBD2 for D (6 bases). The germline gives CDR1 GTSNPN, CDR2 SVGIG (reference sequence). Trimming shortened V by 4 bases and J by 0 bases, and 14 bases separated the two germline ends. The CDR3 extends over 15 amino acids.

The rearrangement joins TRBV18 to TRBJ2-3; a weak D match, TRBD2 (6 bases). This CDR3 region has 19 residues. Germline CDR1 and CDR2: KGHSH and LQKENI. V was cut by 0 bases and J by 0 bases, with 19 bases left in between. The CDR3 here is CASSPPFLGRGTSTDTQYF. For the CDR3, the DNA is TGTGCCAGCTCACCACCTTTTCTCGGACGCGGGACTAGCACAGATACGCAGTATTTT.

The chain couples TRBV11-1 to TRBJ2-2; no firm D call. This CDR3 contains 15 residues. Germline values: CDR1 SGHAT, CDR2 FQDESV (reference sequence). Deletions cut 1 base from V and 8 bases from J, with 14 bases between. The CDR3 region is CASSLGAVMKGELFF. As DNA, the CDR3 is TGTGCCAGCAGCTTAGGGGCAGTTATGAAGGGGGAGCTGTTTTTT.

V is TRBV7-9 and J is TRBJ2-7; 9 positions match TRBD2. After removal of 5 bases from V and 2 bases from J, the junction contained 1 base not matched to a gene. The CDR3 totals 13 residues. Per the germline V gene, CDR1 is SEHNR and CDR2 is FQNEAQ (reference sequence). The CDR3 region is CASSPSGAYEQYF. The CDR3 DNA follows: TGTGCCAGCAGCCCTAGCGGGGCCTACGAGCAGTACTTC.

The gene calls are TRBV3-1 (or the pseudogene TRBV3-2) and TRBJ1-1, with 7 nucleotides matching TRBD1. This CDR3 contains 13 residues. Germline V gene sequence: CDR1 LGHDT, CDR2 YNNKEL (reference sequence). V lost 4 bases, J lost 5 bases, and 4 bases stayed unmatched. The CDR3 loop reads CASSPTGDTEAFF. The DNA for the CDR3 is TGTGCCAGCAGCCCTACAGGGGATACTGAAGCTTTCTTT.

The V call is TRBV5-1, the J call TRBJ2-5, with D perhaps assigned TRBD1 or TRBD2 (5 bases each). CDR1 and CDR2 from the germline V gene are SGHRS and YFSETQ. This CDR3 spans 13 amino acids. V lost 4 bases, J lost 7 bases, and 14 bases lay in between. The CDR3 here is CASSPRGQGTQYF. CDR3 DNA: TGCGCCAGCAGCCCCCGGGGTCAGGGGACCCAGTACTTC.

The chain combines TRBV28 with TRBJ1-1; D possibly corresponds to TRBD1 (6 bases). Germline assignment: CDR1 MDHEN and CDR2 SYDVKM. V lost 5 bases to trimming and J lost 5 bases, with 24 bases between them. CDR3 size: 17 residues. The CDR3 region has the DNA TGTGCCAGCAGTCCCCCGACAGGAGGAGATCTAGGGACTGAAGCTTTCTTT. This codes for CASSPPTGGDLGTEAFF.

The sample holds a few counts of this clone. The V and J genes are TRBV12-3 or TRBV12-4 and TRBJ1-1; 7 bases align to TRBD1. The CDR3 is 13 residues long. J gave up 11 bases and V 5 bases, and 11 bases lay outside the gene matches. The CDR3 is CASSTLTGLIAFF. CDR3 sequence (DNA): TGTGCCAGCAGTACACTGACAGGGTTGATTGCTTTCTTT.